These 3 T cell receptor beta chains originate from one sample sequenced in a study of PD-1 blockade in classical Hodgkin lymphoma. Assay used: immunoSEQ multiplex PCR; TCRdb lists only in-frame clones, some missing. The table records approximately 100,000 clones, approximately 90% of them present only once. Relapses following autologous stem cell transplantation were seen in all patients, with brentuximab vedotin exposure varying. The specimen comprised peripheral blood mononuclear cells (PBMCs), sampled before the second cycle of nivolumab. These receptors originate from a human donor with classical Hodgkin lymphoma.

This sequence joins TRBV13 and TRBJ2-7, with D perhaps matching TRBD1 or TRBD2 (5 bases each). The CDR3 is 18 residues long. Trimming stripped 0 bases from V and 4 bases from J, with 22 bases between. Per germline, CDR1 PRHDT and CDR2 FYEKMQ (reference sequence). CDR3 DNA sequence: TGTGCCAGCAGCTTAGGCAGGGCGGATACTTTCGGGGTTTACGAGCAGTACTTC. This gives the protein CASSLGRADTFGVYEQYF.

V gene TRBV6-1 combines with J gene TRBJ1-1; D may be TRBD1 (5 bases). Germline assignment: CDR1 MNHNS and CDR2 SASEGT. Deletions cut 5 bases from V and 0 bases from J, with 13 bases between. The CDR3 consists of 15 residues. DNA of the CDR3: TGTGCCAGCAGTTTAATGTGGGACGTGAACACTGAAGCTTTCTTT. Protein product: CASSLMWDVNTEAFF.

The CDR3 sequence: CASSASGTAYGYTF. The CDR3 region has the DNA TGTGCCAGCAGCGCAAGCGGGACAGCGTATGGCTACACCTTC. This sequence joins TRBV7-3 and TRBJ1-2, with 7 bases that match TRBD1. Germline V gene data show CDR1 as SGHTA and CDR2 as FQGTGA. The CDR3 spans 14 residues. V gave up 5 bases and J gave up 5 bases; unmatched junction bases: 8.